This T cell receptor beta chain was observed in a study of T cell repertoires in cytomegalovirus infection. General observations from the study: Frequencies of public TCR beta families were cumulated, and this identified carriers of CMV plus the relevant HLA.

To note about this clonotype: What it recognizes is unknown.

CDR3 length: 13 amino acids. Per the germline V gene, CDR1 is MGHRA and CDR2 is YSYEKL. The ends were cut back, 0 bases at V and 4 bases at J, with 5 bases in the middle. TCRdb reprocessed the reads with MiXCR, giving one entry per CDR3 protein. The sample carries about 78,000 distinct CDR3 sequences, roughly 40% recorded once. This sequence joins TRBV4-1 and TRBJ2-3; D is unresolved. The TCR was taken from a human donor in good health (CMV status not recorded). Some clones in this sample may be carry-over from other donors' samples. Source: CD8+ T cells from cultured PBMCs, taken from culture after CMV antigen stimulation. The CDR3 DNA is TGCGCCAGCAGCCAAGACTCTCCAGATACGCAGTATTTT. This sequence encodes CASSQDSPDTQYF.